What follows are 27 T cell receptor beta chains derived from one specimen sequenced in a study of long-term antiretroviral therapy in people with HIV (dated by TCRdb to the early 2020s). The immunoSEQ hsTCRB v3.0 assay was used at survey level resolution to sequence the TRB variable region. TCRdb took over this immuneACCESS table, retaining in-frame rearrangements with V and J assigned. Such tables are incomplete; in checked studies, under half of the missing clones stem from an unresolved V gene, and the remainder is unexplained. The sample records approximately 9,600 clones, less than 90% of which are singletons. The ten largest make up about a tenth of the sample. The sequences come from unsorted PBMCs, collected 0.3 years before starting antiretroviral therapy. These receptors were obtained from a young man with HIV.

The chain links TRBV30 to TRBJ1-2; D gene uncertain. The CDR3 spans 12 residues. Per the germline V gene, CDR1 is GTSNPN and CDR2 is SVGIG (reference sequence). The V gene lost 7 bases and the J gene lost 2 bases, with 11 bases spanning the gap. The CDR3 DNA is TGTGCCTTTACTCCGGACAACTATGGCTACACCTTC. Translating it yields CAFTPDNYGYTF.

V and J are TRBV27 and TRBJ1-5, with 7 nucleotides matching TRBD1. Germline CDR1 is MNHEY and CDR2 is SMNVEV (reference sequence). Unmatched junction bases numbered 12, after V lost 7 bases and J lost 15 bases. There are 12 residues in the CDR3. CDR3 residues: CASTSDRSSWHF. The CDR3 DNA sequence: TGTGCCAGCACCTCGGACAGGTCCTCCTGGCATTTT.

CDR3 bases: TGTGCCAGCAGCTCTGGACCGGGACAAAGTGTGGATACGCAGTATTTT. The encoded protein is CASSSGPGQSVDTQYF. The J gene is TRBJ2-3, the V gene TRBV5-5; D might be TRBD1 (6 bases). The CDR3 runs 16 residues. Germline V gives CDR1 SGHKS, CDR2 YYEKEE (reference sequence). Trimming removed 3 bases at V and 6 bases at J, with 20 bases between.

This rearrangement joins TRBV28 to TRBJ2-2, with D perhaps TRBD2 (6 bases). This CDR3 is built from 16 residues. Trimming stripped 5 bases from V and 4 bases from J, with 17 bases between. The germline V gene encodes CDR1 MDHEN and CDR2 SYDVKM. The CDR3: CASSPPSYGGTGELFF. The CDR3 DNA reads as TGTGCCAGCAGTCCCCCTAGCTACGGGGGCACCGGGGAGCTGTTTTTT.

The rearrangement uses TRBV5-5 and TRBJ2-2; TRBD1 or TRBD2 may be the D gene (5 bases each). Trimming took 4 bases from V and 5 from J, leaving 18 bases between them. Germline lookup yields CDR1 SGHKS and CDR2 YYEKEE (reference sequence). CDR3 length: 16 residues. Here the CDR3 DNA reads TGTGCCAGCAGCCCGGATGGGGACCTCGGAACCGGGGAGCTGTTTTTT. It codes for CASSPDGDLGTGELFF. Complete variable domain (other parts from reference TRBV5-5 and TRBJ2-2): DAGVTQSPTHLIKTRGQQVTLRCSPISGHKSVSWYQQVLGQGPQFIFQYYEKEERGRGNFPDRFSARQFPNYSSELNVNALLLGDSALYLCASSPDGDLGTGELFFGEGSRLTVL.

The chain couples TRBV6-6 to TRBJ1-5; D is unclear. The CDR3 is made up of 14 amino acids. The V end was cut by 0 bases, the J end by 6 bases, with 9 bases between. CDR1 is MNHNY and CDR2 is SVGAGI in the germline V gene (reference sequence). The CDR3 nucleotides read TGTGCCAGCAGTTACTCGACGGGGAGTCAGCCCCAGCATTTT. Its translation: CASSYSTGSQPQHF.

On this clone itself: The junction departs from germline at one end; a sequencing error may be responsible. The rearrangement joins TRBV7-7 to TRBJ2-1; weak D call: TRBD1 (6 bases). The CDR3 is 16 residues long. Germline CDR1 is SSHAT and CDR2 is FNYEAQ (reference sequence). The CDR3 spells CASSPGAQRSNNEQFF. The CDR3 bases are TGTGCTAGCAGCCCAGGGGCCCAGCGGAGCAACAATGAGCAGTTCTTC.

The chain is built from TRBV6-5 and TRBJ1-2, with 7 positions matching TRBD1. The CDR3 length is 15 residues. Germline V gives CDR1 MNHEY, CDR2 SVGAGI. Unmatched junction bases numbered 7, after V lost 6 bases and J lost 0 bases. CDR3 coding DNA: TGTGCCAGCAGCCCGCAGGGGGTATCTAACTATGGCTACACCTTC. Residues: CASSPQGVSNYGYTF.

The CDR3 spells CASSPSQGTGYGYTF. The CDR3 DNA reads as TGTGCCAGCAGTCCTTCGCAGGGGACAGGCTATGGCTACACCTTC. The V call is TRBV28, the J call TRBJ1-2, with TRBD1 identical over 8 bases. CDR3 length: 15 amino acids. The germline gives CDR1 MDHEN, CDR2 SYDVKM. V lost 5 bases and J lost 4; bases outside the gene matches: 9.

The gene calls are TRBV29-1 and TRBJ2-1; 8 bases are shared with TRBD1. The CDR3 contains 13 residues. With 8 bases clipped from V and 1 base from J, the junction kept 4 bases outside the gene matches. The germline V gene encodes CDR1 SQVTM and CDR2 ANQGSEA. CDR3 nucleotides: TGCAGCTTAACAGGGGGGTCCTACAATGAGCAGTTCTTC. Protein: CSLTGGSYNEQFF.

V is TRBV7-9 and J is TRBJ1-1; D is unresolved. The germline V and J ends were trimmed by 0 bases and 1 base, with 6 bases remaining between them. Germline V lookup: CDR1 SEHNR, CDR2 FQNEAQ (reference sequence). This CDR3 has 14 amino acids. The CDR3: CASSLAGRNTEAFF. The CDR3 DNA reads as TGTGCCAGCAGCTTAGCTGGGAGGAACACTGAAGCTTTCTTT.

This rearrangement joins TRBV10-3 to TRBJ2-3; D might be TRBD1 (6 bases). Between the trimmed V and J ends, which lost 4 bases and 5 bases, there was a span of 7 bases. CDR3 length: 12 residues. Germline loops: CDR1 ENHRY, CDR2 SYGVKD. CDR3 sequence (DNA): TGTGCCATCAGTGTCAGGGGAGATACGCAGTATTTT. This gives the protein CAISVRGDTQYF.

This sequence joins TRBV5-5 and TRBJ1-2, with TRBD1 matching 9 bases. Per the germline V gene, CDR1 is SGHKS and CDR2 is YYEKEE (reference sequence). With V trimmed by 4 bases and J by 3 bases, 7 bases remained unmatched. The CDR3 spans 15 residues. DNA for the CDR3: TGTGCCAGCAGCCGTCGGACAGGGGAGGACTATGGCTACACCTTC. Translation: CASSRRTGEDYGYTF.

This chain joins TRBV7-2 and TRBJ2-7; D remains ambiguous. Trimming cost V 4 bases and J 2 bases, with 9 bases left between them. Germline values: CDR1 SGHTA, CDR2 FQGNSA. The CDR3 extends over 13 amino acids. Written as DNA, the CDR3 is TGTGCCAGCAGCTACGGACGGGCCTACGAGCAGTACTTC. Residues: CASSYGRAYEQYF.

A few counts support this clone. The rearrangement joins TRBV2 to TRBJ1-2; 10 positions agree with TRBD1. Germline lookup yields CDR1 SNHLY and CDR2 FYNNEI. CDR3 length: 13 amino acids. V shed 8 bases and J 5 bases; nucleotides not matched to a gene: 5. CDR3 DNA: TGTGCCAGCTCCGGGACAGGGGATTATGGCTACACCTTC. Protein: CASSGTGDYGYTF. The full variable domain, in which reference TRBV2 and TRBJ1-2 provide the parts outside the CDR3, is EPEVTQTPSHQVTQMGQEVILRCVPISNHLYFYWYRQILGQKVEFLVSFYNNEISEKSEIFDDQFSVERPDGSNFTLKIRSTKLEDSAMYFCASSGTGDYGYTFGSGTRLTVV.

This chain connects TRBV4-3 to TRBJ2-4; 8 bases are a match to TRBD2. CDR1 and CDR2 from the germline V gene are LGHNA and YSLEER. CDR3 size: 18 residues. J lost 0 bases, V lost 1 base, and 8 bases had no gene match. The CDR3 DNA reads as TGCGCCAGCAGCCAAGCCCCGGCGGGAGGAATAGCCAAAAACATTCAGTACTTC. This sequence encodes CASSQAPAGGIAKNIQYF.

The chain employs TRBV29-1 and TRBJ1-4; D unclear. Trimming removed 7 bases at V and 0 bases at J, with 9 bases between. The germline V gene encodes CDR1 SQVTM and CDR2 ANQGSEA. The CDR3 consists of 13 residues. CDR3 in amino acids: CSAQISTNEKLFF. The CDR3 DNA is TGCAGCGCACAGATATCAACTAATGAAAAACTGTTTTTT.

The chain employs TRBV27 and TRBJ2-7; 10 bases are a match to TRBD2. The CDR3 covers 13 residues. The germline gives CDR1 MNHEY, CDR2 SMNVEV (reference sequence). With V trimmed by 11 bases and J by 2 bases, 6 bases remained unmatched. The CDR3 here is CAALAGGPYEQYF. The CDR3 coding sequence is TGTGCCGCTTTAGCGGGAGGCCCCTACGAGCAGTACTTC.

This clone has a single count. Written as DNA, the CDR3 is TGTGCCATACCGGGACTTACGAGGGAGACCCAGTACTTC. This codes for CAIPGLTRETQYF. The chain employs TRBV2 and TRBJ2-5; possible D gene TRBD2, 6 bases. Trimming shortened V by 10 bases and J by 5 bases, and 17 bases separated the two germline ends. The CDR3 runs to 13 residues. In germline, CDR1 is SNHLY, CDR2 FYNNEI.

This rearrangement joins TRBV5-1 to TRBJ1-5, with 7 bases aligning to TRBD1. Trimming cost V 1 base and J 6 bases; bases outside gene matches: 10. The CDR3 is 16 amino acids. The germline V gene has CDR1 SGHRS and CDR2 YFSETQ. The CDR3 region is CASSLKPGGDGQPQHF. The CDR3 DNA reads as TGCGCCAGCAGCTTGAAACCAGGGGGTGATGGTCAGCCCCAGCATTTT.

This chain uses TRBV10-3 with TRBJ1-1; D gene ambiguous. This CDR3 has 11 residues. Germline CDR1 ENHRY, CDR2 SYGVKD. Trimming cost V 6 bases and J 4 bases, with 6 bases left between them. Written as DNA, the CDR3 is TGTGCCATCAGGTGGGGCACTGAAGCTTTCTTT. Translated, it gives CAIRWGTEAFF.

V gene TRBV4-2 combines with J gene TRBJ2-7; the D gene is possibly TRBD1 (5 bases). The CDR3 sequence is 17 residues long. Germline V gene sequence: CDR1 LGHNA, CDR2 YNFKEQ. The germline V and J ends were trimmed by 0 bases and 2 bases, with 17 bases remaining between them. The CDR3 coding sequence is TGTGCCAGCAGCCAAGACCTTGACAGTGCCCTCACCTACGAGCAGTACTTC. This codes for CASSQDLDSALTYEQYF.

The CDR3 protein is CASSLRGLWLAGTTDTQYF. In nucleotides, the CDR3 is TGCGCCAGCAGCTTAAGGGGGCTTTGGTTAGCGGGAACGACAGATACGCAGTATTTT. V and J are TRBV5-1 and TRBJ2-3, with D maybe TRBD2 (8 bases). CDR1 SGHRS and CDR2 YFSETQ come from the germline V gene. Trimming stripped 2 bases from V and 3 bases from J, with 25 bases between. CDR3 length equals 19 residues.

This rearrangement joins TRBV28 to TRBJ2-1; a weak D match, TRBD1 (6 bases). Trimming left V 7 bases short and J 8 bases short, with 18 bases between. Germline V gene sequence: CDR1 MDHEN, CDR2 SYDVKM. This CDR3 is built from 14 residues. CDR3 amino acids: CASTSPGRGYEQFF. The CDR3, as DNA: TGTGCCAGCACCTCCCCGGGCAGGGGTTATGAGCAGTTCTTC.

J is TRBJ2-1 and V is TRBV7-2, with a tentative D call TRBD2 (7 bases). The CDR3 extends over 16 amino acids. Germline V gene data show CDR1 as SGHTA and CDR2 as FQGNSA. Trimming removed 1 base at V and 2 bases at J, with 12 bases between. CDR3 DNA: TGTGCCAGCAGCTTAGTGGCGGGGGCGACCTACAATGAGCAGTTCTTC. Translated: CASSLVAGATYNEQFF.

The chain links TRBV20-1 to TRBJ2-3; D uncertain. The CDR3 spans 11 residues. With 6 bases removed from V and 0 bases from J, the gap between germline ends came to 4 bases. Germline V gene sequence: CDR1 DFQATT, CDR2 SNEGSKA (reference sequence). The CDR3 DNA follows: TGCAGTGCCCTTAGCACAGATACGCAGTATTTT. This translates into CSALSTDTQYF.

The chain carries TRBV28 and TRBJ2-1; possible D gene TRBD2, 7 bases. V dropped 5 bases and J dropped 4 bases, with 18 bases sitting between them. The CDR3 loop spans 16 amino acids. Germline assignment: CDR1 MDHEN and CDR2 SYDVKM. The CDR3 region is CASSPPRGAGYNEQFF. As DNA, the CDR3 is TGTGCCAGCAGTCCCCCCCGGGGGGCGGGGTACAATGAGCAGTTCTTC. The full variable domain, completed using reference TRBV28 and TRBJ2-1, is DVKVTQSSRYLVKRTGEKVFLECVQDMDHENMFWYRQDPGLGLRLIYFSYDVKMKEKGDIPEGYSVSREKKERFSLILESASTNQTSMYLCASSPPRGAGYNEQFFGPGTRLTVL.